Ten or more counts support the clone carrying this TCR beta chain. The antigen remains undetermined. Researchers drew blood RNA from unsorted whole blood and extracted germline DNA as well. Germline loops: CDR1 MNHEY, CDR2 SVGEGT. The CDR3 contains 16 residues. V lost 7 bases, J lost 0 bases, and 18 bases lay in between. Production of TCR beta cDNA used around 500 ng total RNA together with a constant-region primer. The TCR beta library was amplified through three nested multiplex PCR rounds in a modified ARM-PCR procedure. TRBV1-TRBV30 forward primers paired with a C-beta reverse primer drove the first two PCR rounds, approximately 11 cycles each. Using its own MiXCR run on the multiplex PCR reads, TCRdb lists one record per CDR3 protein. Here the sample spans approximately 330,000 distinct CDR3 sequences, about 65% being singletons. This specimen belongs to a study of tumor-infiltrating lymphocytes in primary liver carcinoma.

Study results and limitations: The study found a significantly higher top-250-clone fraction in tumors than in blood (p = 0.039).

This receptor was identified in a man aged 40-50 years with primary liver carcinoma and hepatitis B virus infection. The sequencing input was peripheral blood. This chain uses TRBV6-2 or TRBV6-3 with TRBJ1-2, with D hard to call. The CDR3 sequence: CASTLRRRIANYGYTF. The CDR3 DNA sequence: TGTGCCAGCACCTTAAGGCGGCGGATAGCTAACTATGGCTACACCTTC.